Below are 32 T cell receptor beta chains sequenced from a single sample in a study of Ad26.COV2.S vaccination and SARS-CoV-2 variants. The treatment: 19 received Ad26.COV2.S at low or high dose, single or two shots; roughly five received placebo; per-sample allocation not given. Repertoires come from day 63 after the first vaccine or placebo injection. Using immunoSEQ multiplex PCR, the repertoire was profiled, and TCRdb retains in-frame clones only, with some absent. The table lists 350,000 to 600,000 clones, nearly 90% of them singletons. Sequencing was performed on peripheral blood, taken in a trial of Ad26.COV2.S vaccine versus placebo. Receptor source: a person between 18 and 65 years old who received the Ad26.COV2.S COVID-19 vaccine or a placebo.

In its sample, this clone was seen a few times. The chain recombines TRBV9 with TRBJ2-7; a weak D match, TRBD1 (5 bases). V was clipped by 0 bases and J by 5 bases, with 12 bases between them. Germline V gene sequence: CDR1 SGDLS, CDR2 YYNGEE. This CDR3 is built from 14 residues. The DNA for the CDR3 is TGTGCCAGCAGCGTAGCAAGGGGTAGTAACGAGCAGTACTTC. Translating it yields CASSVARGSNEQYF.

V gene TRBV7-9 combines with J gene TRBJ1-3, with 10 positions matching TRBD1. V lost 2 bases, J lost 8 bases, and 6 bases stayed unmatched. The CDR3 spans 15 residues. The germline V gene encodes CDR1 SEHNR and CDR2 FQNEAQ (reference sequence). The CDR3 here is CASSLMGQGTDTIYF. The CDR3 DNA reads TGTGCCAGCAGCTTAATGGGACAGGGGACAGACACCATATATTTT.

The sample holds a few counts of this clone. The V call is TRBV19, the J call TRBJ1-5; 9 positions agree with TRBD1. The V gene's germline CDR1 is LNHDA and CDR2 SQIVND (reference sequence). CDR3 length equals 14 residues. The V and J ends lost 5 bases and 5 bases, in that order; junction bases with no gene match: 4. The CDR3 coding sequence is TGTGCCAGTAGTTCGGACAGGGGCGATCAGCCCCAGCATTTT. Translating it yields CASSSDRGDQPQHF.

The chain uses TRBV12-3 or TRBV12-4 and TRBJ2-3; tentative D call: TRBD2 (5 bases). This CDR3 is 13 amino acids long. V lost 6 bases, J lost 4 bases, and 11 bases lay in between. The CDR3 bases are TGTGCCAGCAGCCCTGGAGGCCCAGATACGCAGTATTTT. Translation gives CASSPGGPDTQYF.

The CDR3 nucleotides are TGTGCCAGCAGTTTAAGGTCGGATGAGCAGTTCTTC. Amino acid sequence: CASSLRSDEQFF. The V call is TRBV28, the J call TRBJ2-1; D unclear. Trimming cost V 2 bases and J 8 bases, with 7 bases left between them. The CDR3 runs to 12 residues. The V gene's germline CDR1 is MDHEN and CDR2 SYDVKM.

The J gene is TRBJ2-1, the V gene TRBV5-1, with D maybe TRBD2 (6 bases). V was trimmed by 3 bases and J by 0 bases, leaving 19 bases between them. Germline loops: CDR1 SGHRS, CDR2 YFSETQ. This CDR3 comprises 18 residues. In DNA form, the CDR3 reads TGCGCCAGCAGCTGGGATGGGGGGAGGTCGAGCTCCTACAATGAGCAGTTCTTC. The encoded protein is CASSWDGGRSSSYNEQFF.

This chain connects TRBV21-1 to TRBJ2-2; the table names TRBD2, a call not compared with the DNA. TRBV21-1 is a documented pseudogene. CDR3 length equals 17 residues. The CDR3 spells CASSKWAARGGLGELFF. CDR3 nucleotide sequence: TGTGCCAGCAGCAAATGGGCAGCGCGGGGGGGATTAGGGGAGCTGTTTTTT.

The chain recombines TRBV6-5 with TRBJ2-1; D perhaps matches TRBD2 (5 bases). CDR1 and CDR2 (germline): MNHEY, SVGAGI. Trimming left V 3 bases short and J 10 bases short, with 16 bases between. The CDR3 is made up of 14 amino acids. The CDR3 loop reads CASSYEGPTREQFF. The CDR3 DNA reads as TGTGCCAGCAGTTATGAGGGTCCGACGAGAGAGCAGTTCTTC.

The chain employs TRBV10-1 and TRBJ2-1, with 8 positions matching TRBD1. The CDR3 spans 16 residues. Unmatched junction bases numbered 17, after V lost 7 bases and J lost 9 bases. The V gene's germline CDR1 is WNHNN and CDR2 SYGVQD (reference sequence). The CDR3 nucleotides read TGCGCCAGCACGCCTAGTTTGGACAGGGCTTTTGCTGAGCAGTTCTTC. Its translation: CASTPSLDRAFAEQFF.

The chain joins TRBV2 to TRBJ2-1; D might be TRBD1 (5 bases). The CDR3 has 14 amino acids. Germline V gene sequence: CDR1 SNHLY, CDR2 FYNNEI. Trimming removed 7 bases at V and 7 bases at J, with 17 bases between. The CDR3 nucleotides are TGTGCCAGCAAGAGTTTATCAGGGATGAATGAGCAGTTCTTC. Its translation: CASKSLSGMNEQFF.

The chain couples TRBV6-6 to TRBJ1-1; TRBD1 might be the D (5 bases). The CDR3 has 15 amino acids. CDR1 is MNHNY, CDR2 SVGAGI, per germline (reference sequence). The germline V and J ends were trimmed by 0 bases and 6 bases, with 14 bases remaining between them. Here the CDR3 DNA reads TGTGCCAGCAGTTACTCAGGGGCGAGTCACGCTGAAGCTTTCTTT. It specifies CASSYSGASHAEAFF.

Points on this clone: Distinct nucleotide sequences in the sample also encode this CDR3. This chain's CDR3 is CSVRGAGNTIYF. CDR3 DNA sequence: TGCAGCGTTCGAGGAGCGGGAAACACCATATATTTT. The chain recombines TRBV29-1 with TRBJ1-3, with D hard to call. This CDR3 spans 12 amino acids. Germline assignment: CDR1 SQVTM and CDR2 ANQGSEA. Deletions cut 5 bases from V and 4 bases from J, with 9 bases between.

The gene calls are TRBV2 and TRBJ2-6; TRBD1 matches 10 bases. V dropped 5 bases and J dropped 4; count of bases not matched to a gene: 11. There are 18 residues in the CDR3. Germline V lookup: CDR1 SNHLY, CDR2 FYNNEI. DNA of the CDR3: TGTGCCAGCAGTACCCCGGGACAGGGGACTATCGGGGCCAACGTCCTGACTTTC. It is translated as CASSTPGQGTIGANVLTF.

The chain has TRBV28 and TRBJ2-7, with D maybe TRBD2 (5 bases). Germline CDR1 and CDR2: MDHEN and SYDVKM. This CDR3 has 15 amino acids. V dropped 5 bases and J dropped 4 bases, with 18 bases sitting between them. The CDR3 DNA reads TGTGCCAGCAGTCCAATCGGACTCGCGGTGTACGAGCAGTACTTC. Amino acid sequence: CASSPIGLAVYEQYF.

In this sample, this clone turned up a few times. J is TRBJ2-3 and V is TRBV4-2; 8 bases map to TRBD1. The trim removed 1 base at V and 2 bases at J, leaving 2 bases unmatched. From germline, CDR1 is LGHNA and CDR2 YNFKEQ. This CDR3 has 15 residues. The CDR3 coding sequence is TGTGCCAGCAGCCAAGGACAGGGGCACACAGATACGCAGTATTTT. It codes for CASSQGQGHTDTQYF.

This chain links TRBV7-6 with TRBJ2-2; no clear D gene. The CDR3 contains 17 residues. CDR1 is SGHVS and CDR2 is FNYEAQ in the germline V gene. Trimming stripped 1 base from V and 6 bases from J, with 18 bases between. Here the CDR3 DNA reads TGTGCCAGCAGCTTAGGGGTAGACTCGCTATTTGCCGGGGAGCTGTTTTTT. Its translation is CASSLGVDSLFAGELFF.

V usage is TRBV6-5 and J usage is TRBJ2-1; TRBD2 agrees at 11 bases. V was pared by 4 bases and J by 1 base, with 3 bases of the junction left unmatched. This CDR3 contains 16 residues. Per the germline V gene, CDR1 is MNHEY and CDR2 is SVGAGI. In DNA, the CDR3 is TGTGCCAGCAGTTCGGGACTAGCGGCTTCCTACAATGAGCAGTTCTTC. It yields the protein CASSSGLAASYNEQFF.

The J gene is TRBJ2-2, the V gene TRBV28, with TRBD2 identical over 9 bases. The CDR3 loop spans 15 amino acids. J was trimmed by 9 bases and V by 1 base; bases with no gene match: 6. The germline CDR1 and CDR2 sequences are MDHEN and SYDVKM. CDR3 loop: CASSLSVAGVRELFF. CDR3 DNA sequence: TGTGCCAGCAGTTTATCAGTAGCGGGAGTCCGGGAGCTGTTTTTT.

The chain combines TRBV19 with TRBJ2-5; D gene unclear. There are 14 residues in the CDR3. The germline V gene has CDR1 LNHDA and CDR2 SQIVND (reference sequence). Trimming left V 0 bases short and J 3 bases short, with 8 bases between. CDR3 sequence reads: CASSIDLWEETQYF. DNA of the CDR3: TGTGCCAGTAGTATAGATCTATGGGAAGAGACCCAGTACTTC.

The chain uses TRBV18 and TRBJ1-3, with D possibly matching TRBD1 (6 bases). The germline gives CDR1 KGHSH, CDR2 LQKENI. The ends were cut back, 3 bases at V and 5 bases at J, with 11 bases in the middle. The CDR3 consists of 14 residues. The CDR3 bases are TGTGCCAGCTCACCGACGGGGGGCCGAAACACCATATATTTT. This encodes CASSPTGGRNTIYF.

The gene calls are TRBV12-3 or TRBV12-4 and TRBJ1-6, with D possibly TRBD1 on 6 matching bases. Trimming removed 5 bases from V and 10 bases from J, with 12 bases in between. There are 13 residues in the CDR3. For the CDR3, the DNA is TGTGCCAGCAGTAACTACAGGGAGTCACCCCTCCACTTT. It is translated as CASSNYRESPLHF.

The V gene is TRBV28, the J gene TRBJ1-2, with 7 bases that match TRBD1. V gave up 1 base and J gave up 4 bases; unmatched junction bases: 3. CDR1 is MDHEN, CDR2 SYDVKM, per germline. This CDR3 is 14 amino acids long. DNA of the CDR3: TGTGCCAGCAGTTTATACAGGGGCCCCTATGGCTACACCTTC. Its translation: CASSLYRGPYGYTF.

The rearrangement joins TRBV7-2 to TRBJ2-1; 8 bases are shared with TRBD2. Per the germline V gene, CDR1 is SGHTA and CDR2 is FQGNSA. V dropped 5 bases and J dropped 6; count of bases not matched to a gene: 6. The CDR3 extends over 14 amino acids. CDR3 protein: CASSHTGGFNEQFF. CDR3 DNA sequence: TGTGCCAGCAGCCATACGGGGGGGTTCAATGAGCAGTTCTTC. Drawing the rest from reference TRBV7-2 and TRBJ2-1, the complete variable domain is GAGVSQSPSNKVTEKGKDVELRCDPISGHTALYWYRQSLGQGLEFLIYFQGNSAPDKSGLPSDRFSAERTGGSVSTLTIQRTQQEDSAVYLCASSHTGGFNEQFFGPGTRLTVL.

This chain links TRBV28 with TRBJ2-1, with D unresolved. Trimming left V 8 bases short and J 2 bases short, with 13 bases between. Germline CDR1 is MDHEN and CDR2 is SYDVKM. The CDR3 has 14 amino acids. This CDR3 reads CASHKRWAYNEQFF. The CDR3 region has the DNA TGTGCCAGCCACAAACGGTGGGCCTACAATGAGCAGTTCTTC.

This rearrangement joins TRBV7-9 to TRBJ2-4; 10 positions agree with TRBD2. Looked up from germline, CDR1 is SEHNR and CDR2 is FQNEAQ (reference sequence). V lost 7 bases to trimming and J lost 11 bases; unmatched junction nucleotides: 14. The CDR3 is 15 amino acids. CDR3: CASIRGDTTSGVQYF. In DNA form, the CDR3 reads TGTGCCAGCATTAGGGGGGACACCACTAGCGGGGTTCAGTACTTC.

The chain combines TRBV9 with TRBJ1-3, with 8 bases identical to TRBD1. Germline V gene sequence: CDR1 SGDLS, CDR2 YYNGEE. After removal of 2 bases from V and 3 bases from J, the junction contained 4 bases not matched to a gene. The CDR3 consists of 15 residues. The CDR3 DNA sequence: TGTGCCAGCAGCGTGGCAGGGGGCCATGGAAACACCATATATTTT. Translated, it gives CASSVAGGHGNTIYF.

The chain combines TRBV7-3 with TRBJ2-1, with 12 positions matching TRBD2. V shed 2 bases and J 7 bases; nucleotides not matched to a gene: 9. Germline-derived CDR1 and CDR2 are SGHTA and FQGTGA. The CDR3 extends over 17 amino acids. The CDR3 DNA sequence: TGTGCCAGCAGCTTACAGGTTCTGACTAGCGGGAGTAATGAGCAGTTCTTC. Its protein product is CASSLQVLTSGSNEQFF.

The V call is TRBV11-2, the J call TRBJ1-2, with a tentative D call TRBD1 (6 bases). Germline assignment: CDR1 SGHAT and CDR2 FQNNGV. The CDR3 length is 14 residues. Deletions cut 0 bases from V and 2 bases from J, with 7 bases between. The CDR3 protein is CASSLDGTNYGYTF. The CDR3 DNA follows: TGTGCCAGCAGCTTAGACGGGACAAACTATGGCTACACCTTC.

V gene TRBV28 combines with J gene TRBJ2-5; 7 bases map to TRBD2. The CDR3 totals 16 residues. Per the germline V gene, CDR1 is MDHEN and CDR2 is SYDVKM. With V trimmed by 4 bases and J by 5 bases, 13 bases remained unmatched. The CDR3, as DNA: TGTGCCAGCAGTTCAGCTATTGGCGGGGGTAGGGAGACCCAGTACTTC. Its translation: CASSSAIGGGRETQYF.

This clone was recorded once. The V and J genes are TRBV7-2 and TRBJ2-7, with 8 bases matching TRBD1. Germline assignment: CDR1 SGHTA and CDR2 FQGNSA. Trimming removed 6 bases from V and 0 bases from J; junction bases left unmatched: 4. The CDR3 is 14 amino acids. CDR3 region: CASSTQGGSYEQYF. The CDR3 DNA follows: TGTGCCAGCAGTACACAGGGGGGCTCCTACGAGCAGTACTTC.

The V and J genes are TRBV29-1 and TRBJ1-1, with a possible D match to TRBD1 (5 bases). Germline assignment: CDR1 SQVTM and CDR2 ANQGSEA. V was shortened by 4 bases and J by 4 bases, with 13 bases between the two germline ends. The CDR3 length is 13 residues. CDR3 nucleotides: TGCAGCGTTGCCAGGGTACAAGGCACTGAAGCTTTCTTT. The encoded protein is CSVARVQGTEAFF.

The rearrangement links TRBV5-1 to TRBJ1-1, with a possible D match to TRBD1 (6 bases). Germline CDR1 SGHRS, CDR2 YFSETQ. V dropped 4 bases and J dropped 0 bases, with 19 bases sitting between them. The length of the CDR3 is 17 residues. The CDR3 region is CASSRRTFRGLNTEAFF. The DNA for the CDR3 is TGCGCCAGCAGCCGTAGAACCTTCAGGGGCTTGAACACTGAAGCTTTCTTT.